These 13 T cell receptor beta chains came from one sample sequenced in a study of cytomegalovirus exposure and HLA in healthy donors. The primer mix had 60 Vbeta and 13 Jbeta primers. Data came from immunoSEQ multiplex PCR; TCRdb stores just in-frame clones and leaves some out. The sample records roughly 150,000 clones, less than 85% being singletons. Sequencing was done on a sample of PBMCs. Receptors originate from a boy aged 2-15 years in good health and CMV-seronegative.

The chain is built from TRBV28 and TRBJ1-6; 12 nucleotides agree with TRBD1. J was trimmed by 0 bases and V by 5 bases; bases with no gene match: 5. The CDR3 sequence is 18 residues long. The germline V gene has CDR1 MDHEN and CDR2 SYDVKM. The DNA for the CDR3 is TGTGCCAGCAGTCCAGGGACAGGGGGCATCTCCTATAATTCACCCCTCCACTTT. Protein product: CASSPGTGGISYNSPLHF.

The chain uses TRBV28 and TRBJ1-2, with TRBD1 identical over 8 bases. This CDR3 spans 15 amino acids. The germline V gene has CDR1 MDHEN and CDR2 SYDVKM. The V and J ends lost 5 bases and 3 bases, in that order; junction bases with no gene match: 8. DNA of the CDR3: TGTGCCAGCAGTGAGAGGACAGGGTGGGACTATGGCTACACCTTC. This gives the protein CASSERTGWDYGYTF.

CDR3 region: CASMGDSYEQYF. The CDR3 nucleotides read TGTGCCAGCATGGGGGACAGCTACGAGCAGTACTTC. The chain combines TRBV6-1 with TRBJ2-7, with TRBD1 matching over 7 bases. V lost 7 bases, J lost 3 bases, and 3 bases stayed unmatched. CDR1 is MNHNS, CDR2 SASEGT, per germline. The CDR3 sequence is 12 residues long.

The chain carries TRBV6-5 and TRBJ2-7, with a weak D call TRBD2 (5 bases). V was trimmed by 5 bases and J by 7 bases, leaving 15 bases between them. Germline V gene sequence: CDR1 MNHEY, CDR2 SVGAGI. The CDR3 spans 13 residues. The CDR3: CASSLNPRGEQYV. CDR3 sequence (DNA): TGTGCCAGCAGTCTTAATCCGCGCGGGGAGCAGTACGTC.

This clone appeared a few times. DNA of the CDR3: TGTGCCAGCAGTTTGGCACCCGGGTCGCGGGAGCAGTACTTC. Translating it yields CASSLAPGSREQYF. This chain links TRBV28 with TRBJ2-7; D is uncertain. Trimming took 3 bases from V and 7 from J, leaving 16 bases between them. The CDR3 loop spans 14 amino acids. Germline CDR1 MDHEN, CDR2 SYDVKM.

This chain links TRBV28 with TRBJ2-5; the D is unclear. With 6 bases removed from V and 1 base from J, the gap between germline ends came to 9 bases. This CDR3 comprises 13 residues. Germline CDR1 and CDR2: MDHEN and SYDVKM. Here the CDR3 reads CASSPGGQETQYF. The CDR3 DNA is TGTGCCAGCAGCCCCGGCGGCCAAGAGACCCAGTACTTC.

The V and J genes are TRBV2 and TRBJ1-5, with 8 bases that match TRBD1. The junction had 7 bases not matched to a gene; V was cut back by 6 bases and J by 6 bases. CDR1 is SNHLY and CDR2 is FYNNEI in the germline V gene. This CDR3 comprises 14 residues. In DNA, the CDR3 is TGTGCCAGCAGAGCCGGACAGGGAAGTCAGCCCCAGCATTTT. Protein sequence: CASRAGQGSQPQHF. The complete variable domain, with remaining parts taken from reference TRBV2 and TRBJ1-5, reads EPEVTQTPSHQVTQMGQEVILRCVPISNHLYFYWYRQILGQKVEFLVSFYNNEISEKSEIFDDQFSVERPDGSNFTLKIRSTKLEDSAMYFCASRAGQGSQPQHFGDGTRLSIL.

The V call is TRBV5-8, the J call TRBJ2-1; 14 nucleotides align to TRBD2. The CDR3 spans 15 residues. From germline, CDR1 is SGHTS and CDR2 YDEGEE. Unmatched junction bases numbered 7, after V lost 6 bases and J lost 8 bases. The DNA for the CDR3 is TGTGCCAGCACCTCACCGGGACTAGCGGGAGATGAGCAGTTCTTC. Encoded protein: CASTSPGLAGDEQFF.

The chain combines TRBV9 with TRBJ1-1, with TRBD1 as a possible D gene (5 bases). The CDR3 length is 15 residues. Germline lookup yields CDR1 SGDLS and CDR2 YYNGEE. Trimming shortened V by 4 bases and J by 0 bases, and 13 bases separated the two germline ends. The CDR3 reads CASSPHTRVNTEAFF. CDR3 in DNA: TGTGCCAGCAGCCCCCACACCAGGGTGAACACTGAAGCTTTCTTT.

V is TRBV7-6 and J is TRBJ2-7, with 9 bases lining up with TRBD1. This CDR3 has 15 amino acids. Looked up from germline, CDR1 is SGHVS and CDR2 is FNYEAQ. Trimming took 6 bases from V and 1 from J; bases not matched to a gene: 7. The CDR3 region is CASSSSGTGSYEQYF. The DNA for the CDR3 is TGTGCCAGCAGTTCCTCCGGGACAGGGTCCTACGAGCAGTACTTC.

This chain uses TRBV21-1 with TRBJ1-4. TRBV21-1 is listed as a pseudogene. This CDR3 contains 13 residues. The chain's CDR3 is CASSAGPSEKLFF. In DNA, the CDR3 is TGTGCCAGCAGCGCGGGGCCCAGCGAAAAACTGTTTTTT.

The chain uses TRBV2 and TRBJ2-5, with 10 positions matching TRBD2. The V segment lost 6 bases and the J segment 5 bases; nucleotides outside the gene matches: 9. Germline assignment: CDR1 SNHLY and CDR2 FYNNEI. This CDR3 has 15 residues. The CDR3 is CASRELAGTWETQYF. The CDR3 bases are TGTGCCAGCAGGGAACTAGCGGGGACTTGGGAGACCCAGTACTTC.

This chain joins TRBV30 and TRBJ1-2; TRBD1 agrees at 10 bases. The V segment lost 2 bases and the J segment 2 bases; nucleotides outside the gene matches: 5. The CDR3 sequence is 15 residues long. The germline gives CDR1 GTSNPN, CDR2 SVGIG (reference sequence). The CDR3, as DNA: TGTGCCTGGAGTCCCTTGGGACAGGGGAACTATGGCTACACCTTC. Its translation: CAWSPLGQGNYGYTF.